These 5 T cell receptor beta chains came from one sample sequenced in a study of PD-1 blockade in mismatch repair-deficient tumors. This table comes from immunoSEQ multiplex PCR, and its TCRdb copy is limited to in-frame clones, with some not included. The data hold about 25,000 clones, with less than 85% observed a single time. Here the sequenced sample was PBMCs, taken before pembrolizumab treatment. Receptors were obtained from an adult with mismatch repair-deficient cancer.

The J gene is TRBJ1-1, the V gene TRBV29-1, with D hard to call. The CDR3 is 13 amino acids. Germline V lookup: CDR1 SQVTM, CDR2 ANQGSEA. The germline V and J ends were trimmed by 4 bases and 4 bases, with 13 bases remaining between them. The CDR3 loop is CSVAPGLGTEAFF. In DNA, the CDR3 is TGCAGCGTTGCTCCTGGGCTGGGCACTGAAGCTTTCTTT. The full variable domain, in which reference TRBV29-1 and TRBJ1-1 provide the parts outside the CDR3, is SAVISQKPSRDICQRGTSLTIQCQVDSQVTMMFWYRQQPGQSLTLIATANQGSEATYESGFVIDKFPISRPNLTFSTLTVSNMSPEDSSIYLCSVAPGLGTEAFFGQGTRLTVV.

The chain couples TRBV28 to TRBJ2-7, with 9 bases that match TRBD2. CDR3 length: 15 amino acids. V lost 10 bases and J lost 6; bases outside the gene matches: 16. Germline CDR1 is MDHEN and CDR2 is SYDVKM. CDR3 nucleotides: TGTGCCACTAACCCCTTTGGGCTAGCGGGACGCGAGCAGTACTTC. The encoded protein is CATNPFGLAGREQYF.

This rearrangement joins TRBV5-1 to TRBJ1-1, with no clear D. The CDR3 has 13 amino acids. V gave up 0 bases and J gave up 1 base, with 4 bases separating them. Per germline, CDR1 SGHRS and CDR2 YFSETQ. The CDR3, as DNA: TGCGCCAGCAGCTTGGGCAGGAACACTGAAGCTTTCTTT. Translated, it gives CASSLGRNTEAFF.

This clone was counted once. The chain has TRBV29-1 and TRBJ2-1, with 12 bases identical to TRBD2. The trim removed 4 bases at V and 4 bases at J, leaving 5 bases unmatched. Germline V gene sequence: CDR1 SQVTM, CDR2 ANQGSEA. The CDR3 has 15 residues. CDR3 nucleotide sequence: TGCAGCGTTGCAAGGACTAGCGGGACTTACAATGAGCAGTTCTTC. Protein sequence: CSVARTSGTYNEQFF.

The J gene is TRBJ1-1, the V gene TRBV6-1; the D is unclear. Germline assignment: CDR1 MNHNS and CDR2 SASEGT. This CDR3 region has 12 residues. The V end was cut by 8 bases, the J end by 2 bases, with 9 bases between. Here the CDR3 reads CASPRTNTEAFF. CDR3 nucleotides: TGTGCCAGCCCTCGCACTAACACTGAAGCTTTCTTT.